The clone carrying this T cell receptor (beta chain) was observed many times. Its specificity is unknown. On the day of bone marrow donation, the related graft donor provided peripheral blood. TCRdb keeps only in-frame clones here, not all; method: immunoSEQ multiplex PCR. The record shows fewer than 40,000 clones for this sample, with no singletons present. The V gene's germline CDR1 is LNHDA and CDR2 SQIVND (reference sequence). CDR3 length: 12 amino acids. V gave up 6 bases and J gave up 6 bases, with 11 bases separating them. The data are from a study of T cells after posttransplantation cyclophosphamide. The study, taken as a whole, reports: Recipient CMV seropositivity and CMV reactivation strongly tracked TRB clonality. Later blood repertoires were often dominated by clones from the donor CD8+ memory compartment.

The gene calls are TRBV19 and TRBJ1-2; D unclear. The TCR was taken from a woman between 45 and 65 years old in good health and a related stem cell transplant donor. The specimen was PBMCs. The CDR3 reads CASSYPGDGYTF. Written as DNA, the CDR3 is TGTGCCAGTAGCTACCCCGGGGATGGCTACACCTTC.